This TCR beta chain was sequenced in a study of cytomegalovirus exposure and HLA in healthy donors. A multiplex PCR was run with 60 Vbeta primers and 13 Jbeta primers. Profiled with immunoSEQ multiplex PCR; TCRdb holds only in-frame clones, not every one. The sample contains about 94,000 clones, about 80% of which appear only once. V lost 5 bases to trimming and J lost 4 bases; unmatched junction nucleotides: 5. In germline, CDR1 is MGHRA, CDR2 YSYEKL. The CDR3 is 15 residues long. This clonotype was obtained from a human donor in good health. What was sequenced was PBMCs. The V gene is TRBV4-1, the J gene TRBJ1-4; 9 nucleotides line up with TRBD1. The DNA for the CDR3 is TGCGCCAGCAGCGATCCGGGACAGGGTAATGAAAAACTGTTTTTT. The encoded protein is CASSDPGQGNEKLFF.